This TCR beta chain was retrieved from a study of blood T cell repertoires in COVID-19. Study details: PBMCs, B-cell-depleted T cells, or T cells were the source of the cDNA or gDNA that made up the material.

Germline loops: CDR1 SEHNR, CDR2 FQNEAQ (reference sequence). The CDR3 is made up of 17 amino acids. V gave up 4 bases and J gave up 6 bases; unmatched junction bases: 15. Only in-frame clones appear in the TCRdb table, and some are missing; sequencing was by immunoSEQ multiplex PCR. Of 98,000 or so clones listed, over 75% were seen once; the top ten hold 2% to 2.5%. The receptor was derived from a human donor in a cohort sampled during active COVID-19. Material for sequencing was peripheral blood. The chain couples TRBV7-9 to TRBJ1-1; 9 bases align to TRBD1. The CDR3 DNA reads as TGTGCCAGCAGCTCCCTTGGGACAGGGCGTTCGGTATCTGAAGCTTTCTTT. Its translation is CASSSLGTGRSVSEAFF.